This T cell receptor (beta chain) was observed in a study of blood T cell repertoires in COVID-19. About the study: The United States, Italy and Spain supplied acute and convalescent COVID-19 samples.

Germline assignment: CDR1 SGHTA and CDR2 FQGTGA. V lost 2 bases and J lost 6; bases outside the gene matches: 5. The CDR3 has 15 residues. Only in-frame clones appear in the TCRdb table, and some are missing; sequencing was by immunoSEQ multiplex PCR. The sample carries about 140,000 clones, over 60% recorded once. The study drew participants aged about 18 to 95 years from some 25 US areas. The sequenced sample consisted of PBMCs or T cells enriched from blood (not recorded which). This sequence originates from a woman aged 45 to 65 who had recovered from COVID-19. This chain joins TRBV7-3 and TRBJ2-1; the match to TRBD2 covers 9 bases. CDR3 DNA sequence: TGTGCCAGCAGCTTAGTGCGGGGGGGCCGCAATGAGCAGTTCTTC. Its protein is CASSLVRGGRNEQFF.